One sample yielded the 19 T cell receptor beta chains listed below, sequenced in a study of monozygotic twins with inflammatory bowel disease. TCRdb re-called the 5' RACE reads and gives one entry per CDR3 protein, without DNA. The sample has more than 300,000 distinct CDR3 sequences. The sample taken for sequencing was blood. These receptors came from a human donor with ulcerative colitis or Crohn's disease, or a healthy co-twin of an affected twin (not recorded which).

The chain recombines TRBV5-1 with TRBJ2-1; TCRdb gives TRBD2 as the D gene, but with no DNA this cannot be confirmed. The CDR3 has 14 residues. The germline CDR1 and CDR2 sequences are SGHRS and YFSETQ. CDR3 amino acids: CASSSSVPYNEQFF.

This chain connects TRBV7-2 to TRBJ1-1. The CDR3 extends over 15 amino acids. Germline CDR1 reads SGHTA; CDR2 reads FQGNSA. The chain's CDR3 is CASSFNSRGNTEAFF.

The chain couples TRBV18 to TRBJ1-5. Per germline, CDR1 KGHSH and CDR2 LQKENI. The CDR3 consists of 14 residues. CDR3 loop: CASSGGWDNQPQHF.

The chain recombines TRBV3-1 with TRBJ1-1. This CDR3 comprises 13 residues. From germline, CDR1 is LGHDT and CDR2 YNNKEL (reference sequence). Here the CDR3 reads CASSQRWEDEAFF.

The chain links TRBV2 to TRBJ1-1. There are 15 residues in the CDR3. Looked up from germline, CDR1 is SNHLY and CDR2 is FYNNEI. CDR3: CASTTLGGGRTEAFF. The variable domain in full, completed from reference TRBV2 and TRBJ1-1, reads EPEVTQTPSHQVTQMGQEVILRCVPISNHLYFYWYRQILGQKVEFLVSFYNNEISEKSEIFDDQFSVERPDGSNFTLKIRSTKLEDSAMYFCASTTLGGGRTEAFFGQGTRLTVV.

The V call is TRBV7-2, the J call TRBJ2-7; TCRdb designates TRBD2, a call that cannot be tested without DNA. The length of the CDR3 is 14 residues. In germline, CDR1 is SGHTA, CDR2 FQGNSA. CDR3 residues: CASSQLRGSREQYF.

The chain carries TRBV9 and TRBJ2-1. This CDR3 region has 15 residues. CDR1 and CDR2 from the germline V gene are SGDLS and YYNGEE. The CDR3 region is CASREAGGSYNEQFF.

V and J are TRBV5-1 and TRBJ2-7; TCRdb's assignment of TRBD1 cannot be checked, as there is no DNA. The CDR3 extends over 15 amino acids. Germline V CDR1 and CDR2: SGHRS, YFSETQ. CDR3 region: CASRPPGQASYEQYF.

This chain connects TRBV20-1 to TRBJ2-7; without DNA, the TCRdb call of TRBD1 cannot be checked. Germline assignment: CDR1 DFQATT and CDR2 SNEGSKA (reference sequence). CDR3 length: 15 amino acids. The CDR3 reads CSASARGPRKDEQYF.

This chain links TRBV5-1 with TRBJ2-5; TCRdb calls TRBD2, which cannot be checked without DNA. The CDR3 runs to 15 residues. Germline V lookup: CDR1 SGHRS, CDR2 YFSETQ. The CDR3 protein is CASSLGGGLQETQYF.

The chain has TRBV14 and TRBJ2-1; TCRdb indicates TRBD2, and absent DNA this call remains unverified. Looked up from germline, CDR1 is SGHDN and CDR2 is FVKESK. The CDR3 spans 16 residues. CDR3 residues: CASSQTRGGDGNEQFF. Combining the CDR3 with reference TRBV14 and TRBJ2-1 gives the whole variable domain EAGVTQFPSHSVIEKGQTVTLRCDPISGHDNLYWYRRVMGKEIKFLLHFVKESKQDESGMPNNRFLAERTGGTYSTLKVQPAELEDSGVYFCASSQTRGGDGNEQFFGPGTRLTVL.

The chain combines TRBV5-6 with TRBJ2-1; TCRdb picks TRBD1, but there is no DNA to check that call. The CDR3 has 14 residues. Germline assignment: CDR1 SGHDT and CDR2 YYEEEE. CDR3 sequence: CASSSGPLIHEQFF.

J is TRBJ2-7 and V is TRBV7-2; the D call of TRBD2 rests on TCRdb alone, since no DNA is present to check it. The germline gives CDR1 SGHTA, CDR2 FQGNSA. The CDR3 is made up of 14 amino acids. Here the CDR3 reads CASRVEGTAYEQYF.

V and J are TRBV7-3 and TRBJ2-5; TCRdb's D gene call, TRBD1, goes unchecked for lack of DNA. This CDR3 spans 14 amino acids. The V gene's germline CDR1 is SGHTA and CDR2 FQGTGA. The CDR3: CASSLSGAQETQYF.

This chain joins TRBV13 and TRBJ2-7; TCRdb's assignment of TRBD1 cannot be checked, as there is no DNA. Germline CDR1 is PRHDT and CDR2 is FYEKMQ (reference sequence). The CDR3 is made up of 16 amino acids. Here the CDR3 reads CASSGTGGGGSYEQYF.

The CDR3 here is CAGRVGATNEKLFF. The V gene is TRBV30, the J gene TRBJ1-4. The CDR3 is 14 amino acids. Germline V gives CDR1 GTSNPN, CDR2 SVGIG (reference sequence).

The chain couples TRBV6-1 to TRBJ1-2. The CDR3 totals 15 residues. Germline CDR1 reads MNHNS; CDR2 reads SASEGT. The CDR3 is CASTTFVGINYGYTF.

The chain joins TRBV5-1 to TRBJ1-1. Germline-derived CDR1 and CDR2 are SGHRS and YFSETQ. This CDR3 is built from 17 residues. The CDR3 reads CASSLARGIDRNTEAFF. The full variable domain, its missing parts supplied by reference TRBV5-1 and TRBJ1-1, is KAGVTQTPRYLIKTRGQQVTLSCSPISGHRSVSWYQQTPGQGLQFLFEYFSETQRNKGNFPGRFSGRQFSNSRSEMNVSTLELGDSALYLCASSLARGIDRNTEAFFGQGTRLTVV.

The rearrangement links TRBV29-1 to TRBJ2-7. CDR3 length: 14 amino acids. Germline lookup yields CDR1 SQVTM and CDR2 ANQGSEA. CDR3 protein: CSDDSKGRYYEQYF.